These T cell receptor beta chains were read from a single sample in a study of OX40 agonist ivuxolimab in advanced cancers. The protocol was immunoSEQ multiplex PCR, while the TCRdb copy is restricted to in-frame clones and leaves out a portion. The sample has around 68,000 clones; 80% to 90% are singletons. The sequencing here drew on CD4+ or CD8+ T cells sorted from blood, taken in a trial of the OX40 agonist ivuxolimab. These receptors were obtained from an adult with an advanced solid tumor such as melanoma, head and neck, liver or kidney cancer. CDR3s include the opening cysteine and the closing phenylalanine or tryptophan. The D gene is left open where the match is weak. A clone size is listed for some rows: how often the clone was seen (once, few, many), or a class if it is expanded.

j_gene: TRBJ1-1
abundance: -
v_gene: TRBV27
d_gene: TRBD1
CDR3nt: TGTGCCAGCAGCTTAGGACAGGGTAGGGCTGAAGCTTTCTTT
CDR3aa: CASSLGQGRAEAFF

j_gene: TRBJ2-1
abundance: -
v_gene: TRBV7-6
d_gene: -
CDR3nt: TGTGCCAGCAGTCACGAATTCTCCTACAATGAGCAGTTCTTC
CDR3aa: CASSHEFSYNEQFF

j_gene: TRBJ1-5
abundance: -
v_gene: TRBV27
d_gene: TRBD1
CDR3nt: TGTGCCAGCAGTATGAACAGGGGCCAGCCCCAGCATTTT
CDR3aa: CASSMNRGQPQHF

j_gene: TRBJ1-1
abundance: -
v_gene: TRBV29-1
d_gene: TRBD1
CDR3nt: TGCAGCGCCGGGACAGGGGGCTTCACTGAAGCTTTCTTT
CDR3aa: CSAGTGGFTEAFF

j_gene: TRBJ2-2
abundance: few
v_gene: TRBV29-1
d_gene: -
CDR3nt: TGCAGCGTCGGACGCAGCTCGAACACCGGGGAGCTGTTTTTT
CDR3aa: CSVGRSSNTGELFF

j_gene: TRBJ2-1
abundance: once
v_gene: TRBV7-3
d_gene: TRBD2
CDR3nt: TGTGCCAGCAGCCCCGGATCGGCTAGCGGGAGGAATGAGCAGTTCTTC
CDR3aa: CASSPGSASGRNEQFF

j_gene: TRBJ2-6
abundance: -
v_gene: TRBV6-1
d_gene: -
CDR3nt: TGTGCCAGCAGTGGAGATTCCTCTGGGGCCAACGTCCTGACTTTC
CDR3aa: CASSGDSSGANVLTF

j_gene: TRBJ2-7
abundance: once
v_gene: TRBV30
d_gene: -
CDR3nt: TGTGCCTGGAGTTCAGCCAGGGCTTTCTCCTACGAGCAGTACTTC
CDR3aa: CAWSSARAFSYEQYF

j_gene: TRBJ2-1
abundance: -
v_gene: TRBV7-2
d_gene: TRBD2
CDR3nt: TGTGCCAGCAGCTTACTAGCGGGAGTGCAATACAATGAGCAGTTCTTC
CDR3aa: CASSLLAGVQYNEQFF

j_gene: TRBJ2-5
abundance: -
v_gene: TRBV5-4
d_gene: TRBD1
CDR3nt: TGTGCCAGCAGCCGGGGGGACAGGGGGCCAGAGACCCAGTACTTC
CDR3aa: CASSRGDRGPETQYF

j_gene: TRBJ2-5
abundance: -
v_gene: TRBV18
d_gene: -
CDR3nt: TGTGCCAGCTCTCGGACGGAGCGAGAGACCCAGTACTTC
CDR3aa: CASSRTERETQYF

j_gene: TRBJ1-1
abundance: -
v_gene: TRBV30
d_gene: -
CDR3nt: TGTGCCTGGAGTGTACATGGGGGCACTGAAGCTTTCTTT
CDR3aa: CAWSVHGGTEAFF

j_gene: TRBJ1-1
abundance: few
v_gene: TRBV7-9
d_gene: -
CDR3nt: TGTGCCAGCAGCTTATTGGGCAGAGACACTGAAGCTTTCTTT
CDR3aa: CASSLLGRDTEAFF

j_gene: TRBJ2-7
abundance: once
v_gene: TRBV19
d_gene: -
CDR3nt: TGTGCCAGTAGTATTGCCCCGGGTCACGAGCAGTACTTC
CDR3aa: CASSIAPGHEQYF

j_gene: TRBJ2-4
abundance: -
v_gene: TRBV28
d_gene: -
CDR3nt: TGTGCCAGCAGCCAACTCCAAAACATTCAGTACTTC
CDR3aa: CASSQLQNIQYF

j_gene: TRBJ1-5
abundance: -
v_gene: TRBV11-3
d_gene: -
CDR3nt: TGTGCCAGCAGCTTAAGTCAGGTGGGACCAAATCAGCCCCAGCATTTT
CDR3aa: CASSLSQVGPNQPQHF

j_gene: TRBJ1-1
abundance: -
v_gene: TRBV19
d_gene: -
CDR3nt: TGTGCCAGTGAAGGCCAGGGTGGCACTGAAGCTTTCTTT
CDR3aa: CASEGQGGTEAFF

j_gene: TRBJ1-5
abundance: once
v_gene: TRBV19
d_gene: -
CDR3nt: TGTGCCAGTAGTTTCCGAACAGGGACGGAGGATCAGCCCCAGCATTTT
CDR3aa: CASSFRTGTEDQPQHF

j_gene: TRBJ1-2
abundance: -
v_gene: TRBV5-6
d_gene: TRBD1
CDR3nt: TGTGCCAGCAGCTTGCCGGACAGGGTTGGCTATGGCTACACCTTC
CDR3aa: CASSLPDRVGYGYTF

j_gene: TRBJ2-3
abundance: -
v_gene: TRBV5-1
d_gene: TRBD2
CDR3nt: TGCGCCAGCAGCTTGGCTAGCGGGACAGATACGCAGTATTTT
CDR3aa: CASSLASGTDTQYF

j_gene: TRBJ2-7
abundance: -
v_gene: TRBV15
d_gene: -
CDR3nt: TGTGCCACCAGCAGAGATCGGGGCCCCTACGAGCAGTACTTC
CDR3aa: CATSRDRGPYEQYF

j_gene: TRBJ1-2
abundance: once
v_gene: TRBV20-1
d_gene: -
CDR3nt: TGCAGAATAGGCGGAGACTATGGCTACACCTTC
CDR3aa: CRIGGDYGYTF

j_gene: TRBJ2-3
abundance: -
v_gene: TRBV11-2
d_gene: -
CDR3nt: TGTGCCAGCAGCTTAGGCAGTCCCCCCACAGATACGCAGTATTTT
CDR3aa: CASSLGSPPTDTQYF

j_gene: TRBJ1-1
abundance: -
v_gene: TRBV20-1
d_gene: -
CDR3nt: TGCAGTGCTAGTCGGACAGAAGCTTTCTTT
CDR3aa: CSASRTEAFF

j_gene: TRBJ2-7
abundance: -
v_gene: TRBV30
d_gene: -
CDR3nt: TGTGCCTGGAGTGATGTCGACCACTACGAGCAGTACTTC
CDR3aa: CAWSDVDHYEQYF

j_gene: TRBJ2-3
abundance: -
v_gene: TRBV7-3
d_gene: -
CDR3nt: TGTGCCAGCAGCTTAGTACATGAGGGCACAGATACGCAGTATTTT
CDR3aa: CASSLVHEGTDTQYF

j_gene: TRBJ2-1
abundance: -
v_gene: TRBV5-1
d_gene: TRBD2
CDR3nt: TGCGCCAGCAGCCGGGGGGGCTACAATGAGCAGTTCTTC
CDR3aa: CASSRGGYNEQFF

j_gene: TRBJ1-2
abundance: once
v_gene: TRBV15
d_gene: -
CDR3nt: TGTGCCACCAGCAGAGGAGGGTGGGGCTACACCTTC
CDR3aa: CATSRGGWGYTF

j_gene: TRBJ2-7
abundance: -
v_gene: TRBV6-6
d_gene: -
CDR3nt: TGTGCCAGCAGTTACTACACAGGGTCCCACGAGCAGTACTTC
CDR3aa: CASSYYTGSHEQYF

j_gene: TRBJ1-4
abundance: -
v_gene: TRBV28
d_gene: -
CDR3nt: TGTGCCAGTGCAGGTAACGGGCTGTTTTTT
CDR3aa: CASAGNGLFF

j_gene: TRBJ2-3
abundance: -
v_gene: TRBV12-5
d_gene: -
CDR3nt: TGTGCTAGTGGTCAGGATCCCGTCAATACGCAGTATTTT
CDR3aa: CASGQDPVNTQYF

j_gene: TRBJ2-5
abundance: -
v_gene: TRBV29-1
d_gene: -
CDR3nt: TGCAGCGGTACGACGGTGGACTCGGCCCAGTACTTC
CDR3aa: CSGTTVDSAQYF

j_gene: TRBJ2-5
abundance: -
v_gene: TRBV2
d_gene: TRBD2
CDR3nt: TGTGCCACCTCACGGGGGGTCCAAGAGACCCAGTACTTC
CDR3aa: CATSRGVQETQYF

j_gene: TRBJ2-7
abundance: -
v_gene: TRBV7-3
d_gene: -
CDR3nt: TGTGCCAGCAGCTTATCTAGCGCCTACGAGCAGTACTTC
CDR3aa: CASSLSSAYEQYF

j_gene: TRBJ2-7
abundance: once
v_gene: TRBV5-3
d_gene: -
CDR3nt: TGTGCCACCAAGCAGGGCCCATCTTACGAGCAGTACTTC
CDR3aa: CATKQGPSYEQYF

j_gene: TRBJ2-1
abundance: once
v_gene: TRBV4-1
d_gene: TRBD1
CDR3nt: TGCGCCAGCAGCCAGCAACAGGGGCACTACAATGAGCAGTTCTTC
CDR3aa: CASSQQQGHYNEQFF

j_gene: TRBJ1-3
abundance: once
v_gene: TRBV28
d_gene: -
CDR3nt: TGTGCCAGCAGTTTGAGAGAATTGGCCGGAAACACCATATATTTT
CDR3aa: CASSLRELAGNTIYF

j_gene: TRBJ2-3
abundance: once
v_gene: TRBV27
d_gene: -
CDR3nt: TGTGCCAGCAGTTTCCACAACACAGATACGCAGTATTTT
CDR3aa: CASSFHNTDTQYF

j_gene: TRBJ2-1
abundance: -
v_gene: TRBV21-1
d_gene: -
CDR3nt: TGTGCCAGCAGCAAAGCCCGGACAGCAACCTACAATGAGCAGTTCTTC
CDR3aa: CASSKARTATYNEQFF

j_gene: TRBJ2-7
abundance: once
v_gene: TRBV7-2
d_gene: TRBD2
CDR3nt: TGTGCCAGCACCCTTAGGACTAGCGGGAGCGGCGAGCAGTACTTC
CDR3aa: CASTLRTSGSGEQYF

j_gene: TRBJ1-1
abundance: few
v_gene: TRBV29-1
d_gene: -
CDR3nt: TGCAGCGTTCATGACAGTGTGAACACTGAAGCTTTCTTT
CDR3aa: CSVHDSVNTEAFF

j_gene: TRBJ2-2
abundance: -
v_gene: TRBV14
d_gene: -
CDR3nt: TGTGCCAGCAGCCAAACTAGCCTCAGCGGGGAGCTGTTTTTT
CDR3aa: CASSQTSLSGELFF